One sample yielded the 9 T cell receptor beta chains listed below, sequenced in a study of molecular identifiers for immune sequencing clone quantification. TCRdb re-derived calls from the PCR reads in MiXCR, one entry per CDR3 protein. The table lists roughly 65,000 distinct CDR3 sequences, about a sixth of them singletons. Input material: naive CD8+ T cells from blood, with Jurkat cell RNA spiked in. Indicated subset: FACS-sorted CD8+CD4-CCR7+CD45RA+ naive T cells. These receptors were collected from a human donor in good health. Some libraries in this study had Jurkat cell RNA spiked in.

The rearrangement uses TRBV6-2 or TRBV6-3 and TRBJ2-1; possible D gene TRBD2, 5 bases. Germline V gene lookup returns CDR1 MNHEY and CDR2 SVGEGT. V dropped 5 bases and J dropped 9 bases, with 23 bases sitting between them. The CDR3 is made up of 16 amino acids. The CDR3 reads CASSARADSGWGEQFF. CDR3 coding DNA: TGTGCCAGCAGTGCCCGGGCTGATTCGGGGTGGGGTGAGCAGTTCTTC.

Ten or more counts support this clonotype. The V and J genes are TRBV29-1 and TRBJ2-5; TRBD2 aligns across 9 bases. Per the germline V gene, CDR1 is SQVTM and CDR2 is ANQGSEA. Unmatched junction bases numbered 15, after V lost 2 bases and J lost 5 bases. CDR3 length: 17 residues. This CDR3 is CSVELPTPGLASETQYF. CDR3 sequence (DNA): TGCAGCGTTGAATTGCCGACCCCGGGACTAGCAAGCGAGACCCAGTACTTC. Together with reference TRBV29-1 and TRBJ2-5, the CDR3 gives the full variable domain: SAVISQKPSRDICQRGTSLTIQCQVDSQVTMMFWYRQQPGQSLTLIATANQGSEATYESGFVIDKFPISRPNLTFSTLTVSNMSPEDSSIYLCSVELPTPGLASETQYFGPGTRLLVL.

V gene TRBV19 combines with J gene TRBJ2-1; the D gene is possibly TRBD1 (5 bases). V was clipped by 3 bases and J by 0 bases, with 15 bases between them. This CDR3 contains 17 residues. CDR1 and CDR2 from the germline V gene are LNHDA and SQIVND (reference sequence). CDR3 DNA: TGTGCCAGTAGTATGCCCCCACGTAGGGGCTCCTACAATGAGCAGTTCTTC. This sequence encodes CASSMPPRRGSYNEQFF.

This clonotype was counted many times. The chain recombines TRBV7-6 with TRBJ1-1; D is unclear. This CDR3 contains 11 residues. Germline loops: CDR1 SGHVS, CDR2 FNYEAQ. Trimming removed 1 base from V and 11 bases from J, with 8 bases in between. CDR3 sequence reads: CASSLGLCAFF. CDR3 bases: TGTGCCAGCAGCTTAGGGCTGTGTGCTTTCTTT.

This clonotype was detected many times. The chain couples TRBV20-1 to TRBJ2-2; possible D gene TRBD2, 6 bases. CDR1 DFQATT and CDR2 SNEGSKA come from the germline V gene (reference sequence). V lost 6 bases, J lost 5 bases, and 19 bases lay in between. The CDR3 loop spans 15 amino acids. This CDR3 reads CSAHYASALTGELFF. CDR3 DNA sequence: TGCAGTGCCCACTATGCTAGCGCATTGACCGGGGAGCTGTTTTTT.

There are many counts of this clonotype. The J gene is TRBJ1-2, the V gene TRBV5-5; tentative D call: TRBD1 (5 bases). The CDR3 sequence is 14 residues long. Trimming cost V 0 bases and J 2 bases, with 8 bases left between them. Germline V gives CDR1 SGHKS, CDR2 YYEKEE (reference sequence). This chain's CDR3 is CASSLAGTNYGYTF. The CDR3 DNA is TGTGCCAGCAGCTTGGCCGGGACCAACTATGGCTACACCTTC.

On this clonotype itself: This could be a read error, since a much larger clone is one nucleotide away. The chain is built from TRBV11-2 and TRBJ2-1; no definite D call. There are 12 residues in the CDR3. Germline V gene data show CDR1 as SGHAT and CDR2 as FQNNGV. CDR3 amino acids: CARSLDKYDKFF. CDR3 sequence (DNA): TGTGCCCGCAGCTTAGATAAGTACGATAAGTTCTTC.

Ten or more counts support this clonotype. The chain has TRBV11-1 and TRBJ2-2; D is possibly TRBD1 (5 bases). Germline V gene data show CDR1 as SGHAT and CDR2 as FQDESV (reference sequence). The CDR3 spans 16 residues. The ends were cut back, 3 bases at V and 2 bases at J, with 13 bases in the middle. The CDR3 loop reads CASSFPQTANTGELFF. DNA of the CDR3: TGTGCCAGCAGCTTCCCCCAGACAGCCAACACCGGGGAGCTGTTTTTT.

This clonotype was counted at least ten times. J is TRBJ2-1 and V is TRBV5-1; TRBD2 matches 9 bases. J gave up 8 bases and V 4 bases, and 16 bases lay outside the gene matches. Germline V lookup: CDR1 SGHRS, CDR2 YFSETQ. The CDR3 has 17 amino acids. The DNA for the CDR3 is TGCGCCAGCAGCGACGGACTAGCGCACCCTCCTACACATGAGCAGTTCTTC. Its translation: CASSDGLAHPPTHEQFF.